This T cell receptor beta chain was captured by sequencing in a study of T cells and Merkel cell carcinoma outcomes. Some clones are missing from TCRdb's copy, which holds only in-frame ones; the method was immunoSEQ multiplex PCR. The data contain about 15,000 clones, roughly 81% of them singletons. Germline assignment: CDR1 SGHRS and CDR2 YFSETQ. V lost 4 bases and J lost 2; bases outside the gene matches: 6. The CDR3 is 18 amino acids. The sample consisted of tumor tissue from Merkel cell carcinoma. The receptor comes from a human donor with Merkel cell carcinoma. The genes are TRBV5-1 and TRBJ2-2; 15 positions agree with TRBD2. CDR3 nucleotide sequence: TGCGCCAGCAGCCTTCGGACTAGCGGGGGGGGAAACACCGGGGAGCTGTTTTTT. Protein product: CASSLRTSGGGNTGELFF.